The 32 T cell receptor beta chains below come from one sample, sequenced in a study of blood T cell repertoires in COVID-19. The data were produced by immunoSEQ multiplex PCR, yet TCRdb's version contains in-frame clones alone and is incomplete. The sample lists about 120,000 clones; around 89% were seen once. Input material: peripheral blood. The receptors come from a man in his fifties or sixties with COVID-19, enrolled during active disease.

A word on this clone: An end of the junction differs from the germline gene, which may be a read error. J is TRBJ1-6 and V is TRBV19; 8 positions agree with TRBD1. The CDR3 is 13 residues long. Per the germline V gene, CDR1 is LNHDA and CDR2 is SQIVND (reference sequence). The CDR3 region is CASSLDLDRALHF. The CDR3 region has the DNA TGTGCCAGTAGTCTAGACCTGGACAGGGCCCTCCACTTT.

The chain joins TRBV6-5 to TRBJ1-2; D remains unclear. CDR3 length: 14 amino acids. CDR1 is MNHEY and CDR2 is SVGAGI in the germline V gene. V dropped 4 bases and J dropped 1 base, with 10 bases sitting between them. The CDR3, as DNA: TGTGCCAGCAGTTCCTACCGGGGTAACTATGGCTACACCTTC. Protein: CASSSYRGNYGYTF.

The chain has TRBV6-5 and TRBJ2-7, with D possibly matching TRBD2 (5 bases). Looked up from germline, CDR1 is MNHEY and CDR2 is SVGAGI. CDR3 length: 14 residues. Trimming removed 8 bases from V and 2 bases from J, with 16 bases in between. This CDR3 is CASLGEDGTYEQYF. DNA of the CDR3: TGTGCCAGCTTGGGAGAGGACGGGACCTACGAGCAGTACTTC.

The chain combines TRBV11-3 with TRBJ2-7, with TRBD1 identical over 9 bases. Germline V gene sequence: CDR1 SGHNT, CDR2 YENEEA. This CDR3 spans 14 amino acids. The junction had 3 bases not matched to a gene; V was cut back by 4 bases and J by 2 bases. The CDR3 protein is CASSSGQGTYEQYF. The DNA for the CDR3 is TGTGCCAGCAGCTCGGGACAGGGAACCTACGAGCAGTACTTC.

The V call is TRBV12-3 or TRBV12-4, the J call TRBJ2-3; no clear D. The CDR3 is 12 residues long. Trimming left V 5 bases short and J 5 bases short, with 8 bases between. The CDR3, as DNA: TGTGCCAGCAGTCCCCGCGGAGATACGCAGTATTTT. This encodes CASSPRGDTQYF.

The chain carries TRBV25-1 and TRBJ1-2; TRBD1 agrees at 10 bases. The trim removed 8 bases at V and 8 bases at J, leaving 5 bases unmatched. This CDR3 is 12 amino acids long. Looked up from germline, CDR1 is MGHDK and CDR2 is SYGVNS. The CDR3 loop is CASGDRGLGYTF. The CDR3 nucleotides are TGTGCCAGCGGAGACAGGGGGCTGGGCTACACCTTC.

The chain couples TRBV9 to TRBJ1-3; possibly TRBD1 for D (6 bases). Trimming left V 3 bases short and J 0 bases short, with 7 bases between. Germline values: CDR1 SGDLS, CDR2 YYNGEE. The CDR3 spans 14 residues. This CDR3 is CASSETGSGNTIYF. The CDR3 DNA reads as TGTGCCAGCAGCGAGACAGGCTCTGGAAACACCATATATTTT.

The J gene is TRBJ1-1, the V gene TRBV3-1 (or the pseudogene TRBV3-2), with TRBD1 matching over 10 bases. The V gene end was trimmed by 5 bases and the J gene end by 3 bases; junction bases not matched to a gene: 12. The germline CDR1 and CDR2 sequences are LGHDT and YNNKEL (reference sequence). The CDR3 is 17 amino acids. The CDR3 protein is CASSIDTGDRGDTEAFF. The DNA for the CDR3 is TGTGCCAGCAGCATAGACACCGGGGACAGGGGTGACACTGAAGCTTTCTTT.

The DNA of the CDR3 is TGCGCCAGCAGGGACAGCACGGAGGCTTTCTTT. Translated: CASRDSTEAFF. The V and J genes are TRBV10-2 and TRBJ1-1, with D perhaps TRBD1 (6 bases). The germline V gene encodes CDR1 WSHSY and CDR2 SAAADI. V was clipped by 6 bases and J by 11 bases, with 13 bases between them. This CDR3 spans 11 amino acids.

The table lists this clone with a few counts. V is TRBV29-1 and J is TRBJ1-2; D call uncertain. V was trimmed by 3 bases and J by 0 bases, leaving 5 bases between them. The CDR3 contains 12 residues. CDR1 is SQVTM, CDR2 ANQGSEA, per germline. The CDR3 loop is CSVDGANYGYTF. For the CDR3, the DNA is TGCAGCGTTGACGGGGCTAACTATGGCTACACCTTC. Drawing the rest from reference TRBV29-1 and TRBJ1-2, the complete variable domain is SAVISQKPSRDICQRGTSLTIQCQVDSQVTMMFWYRQQPGQSLTLIATANQGSEATYESGFVIDKFPISRPNLTFSTLTVSNMSPEDSSIYLCSVDGANYGYTFGSGTRLTVV.

The chain has TRBV5-1 and TRBJ1-1, with 8 bases identical to TRBD1. This CDR3 region has 14 residues. CDR1 is SGHRS and CDR2 is YFSETQ in the germline V gene. V lost 2 bases, J lost 8 bases, and 8 bases stayed unmatched. CDR3 coding DNA: TGCGCCAGCAGCTTAGCTGGACAGGGAGGCGAAGCTTTCTTT. This translates into CASSLAGQGGEAFF.

The V gene is TRBV18, the J gene TRBJ1-2; 12 bases are a match to TRBD1. CDR1 is KGHSH and CDR2 is LQKENI in the germline V gene. This CDR3 comprises 14 residues. V was clipped by 6 bases and J by 7 bases; unmatched bases: 6. DNA for the CDR3: TGTGCCAGCTCCCCGGGACAGGGGGCAATTGGCTACACCTTC. Its protein product is CASSPGQGAIGYTF.

This chain joins TRBV4-1 and TRBJ1-3; 8 bases are a match to TRBD1. J lost 1 base, V lost 5 bases, and 4 bases had no gene match. Germline values: CDR1 MGHRA, CDR2 YSYEKL. CDR3 length: 15 amino acids. The CDR3 protein is CASSFHRGSGNTIYF. The DNA for the CDR3 is TGCGCCAGCAGCTTTCACAGGGGGTCTGGAAACACCATATATTTT.

The chain carries TRBV7-2 and TRBJ1-2; D might be TRBD1 (5 bases). The CDR3 is made up of 13 amino acids. Germline CDR1 reads SGHTA; CDR2 reads FQGNSA. V was shortened by 4 bases and J by 7 bases, with 13 bases between the two germline ends. The CDR3 loop is CASSSKGALGYTF. Here the CDR3 DNA reads TGTGCCAGCAGCTCCAAAGGGGCCCTTGGCTACACCTTC.

The chain has TRBV18 and TRBJ2-5, with D perhaps matching TRBD1 (6 bases). The V end lost 5 bases, the J end lost 1 base, and 11 bases lay between the germline ends. The CDR3 extends over 14 amino acids. Looked up from germline, CDR1 is KGHSH and CDR2 is LQKENI. The CDR3 DNA sequence: TGTGCCAGCTCATTAACAGGGTCCCAAGAGACCCAGTACTTC. It is translated as CASSLTGSQETQYF.

The genes are TRBV4-1 and TRBJ1-4, with D unresolved. V was clipped by 0 bases and J by 5 bases, with 10 bases between them. Germline CDR1 and CDR2: MGHRA and YSYEKL. CDR3 length: 15 residues. CDR3 DNA: TGCGCCAGCAGCCAAGAATGGCAGGAAAATGAAAAACTGTTTTTT. Protein sequence: CASSQEWQENEKLFF.

Notes on this clone: A read error may produce the germline difference seen at one junction end. At the DNA level, this CDR3 is encoded by other sequences in the same sample as well. This chain links TRBV12-5 with TRBJ1-1, with a weak D call TRBD1 (5 bases). CDR1 LGHNT and CDR2 FRNRAP come from the germline V gene. The CDR3 is 15 residues long. DNA for the CDR3: TGTGCTAGTGGTTTGAATTGGGGCAGGAACACTGAGGCTTTCTTT. This translates into CASGLNWGRNTEAFF. Using reference TRBV12-5 and TRBJ1-1 for the parts outside the CDR3, the full variable domain is DARVTQTPRHKVTEMGQEVTMRCQPILGHNTVFWYRQTMMQGLELLAYFRNRAPLDDSGMPKDRFSAEMPDATLATLKIQPSEPRDSAVYFCASGLNWGRNTEAFFGQGTRLTVV.

The chain has TRBV18 and TRBJ2-3, with 7 bases that match TRBD2. There are 15 residues in the CDR3. V was clipped by 6 bases and J by 1 base; unmatched bases: 7. Per the germline V gene, CDR1 is KGHSH and CDR2 is LQKENI. This CDR3 reads CASSLSGAGTDTQYF. Written as DNA, the CDR3 is TGTGCCAGCTCCCTCAGCGGGGCTGGCACAGATACGCAGTATTTT.

V gene TRBV5-8 combines with J gene TRBJ1-3; 9 bases are a match to TRBD1. Trimming removed 6 bases from V and 3 bases from J; junction bases left unmatched: 7. The germline gives CDR1 SGHTS, CDR2 YDEGEE. The CDR3 loop spans 15 amino acids. The CDR3 protein is CASTPQGAGGNTIYF. CDR3 sequence (DNA): TGTGCCAGCACCCCACAGGGGGCCGGTGGAAACACCATATATTTT.

This clone was counted a few times. V is TRBV10-3 and J is TRBJ1-1; D perhaps matches TRBD1 (5 bases). The germline V gene encodes CDR1 ENHRY and CDR2 SYGVKD. This CDR3 contains 15 residues. Trimming pared 0 bases from V and 1 base from J, leaving 9 bases between. This CDR3 reads CAISESGQRNTEAFF. CDR3 in DNA: TGTGCCATCAGTGAGTCTGGACAAAGGAACACTGAAGCTTTCTTT.

The rearrangement links TRBV19 to TRBJ2-5; tentative D call: TRBD1 (5 bases). Per the germline V gene, CDR1 is LNHDA and CDR2 is SQIVND (reference sequence). The CDR3 has 15 amino acids. The V end was cut by 6 bases, the J end by 0 bases, with 14 bases between. The CDR3: CASRGAYGNQETQYF. The CDR3 DNA sequence: TGTGCCAGTAGAGGGGCCTACGGCAACCAAGAGACCCAGTACTTC.

This CDR3 is CASSLLRGNTIYF. In nucleotides, the CDR3 is TGTGCCAGCAGCTTACTCCGTGGAAACACCATATATTTT. The V gene is TRBV7-2, the J gene TRBJ1-3; D uncertain. The V and J ends lost 2 bases and 3 bases respectively, with 5 bases between them. CDR3 length: 13 residues. Germline values: CDR1 SGHTA, CDR2 FQGNSA.

This chain joins TRBV5-8 and TRBJ1-1, with a tentative D call TRBD1 (6 bases). The CDR3 consists of 16 residues. Looked up from germline, CDR1 is SGHTS and CDR2 is YDEGEE. V was trimmed by 3 bases and J by 4 bases, leaving 19 bases between them. The CDR3 loop is CASSSPRTGYGTEAFF. The CDR3 DNA is TGTGCCAGCAGCTCCCCCCGTACAGGGTACGGCACTGAAGCTTTCTTT.

This clone was recorded once. The chain is built from TRBV7-2 and TRBJ1-5; the D is unclear. CDR1 and CDR2 from the germline V gene are SGHTA and FQGNSA. This CDR3 is 16 amino acids long. Trimming pared 3 bases from V and 1 base from J, leaving 13 bases between. The CDR3: CASSFQIQASNQPQHF. For the CDR3, the DNA is TGTGCCAGCAGCTTTCAGATCCAGGCGAGCAATCAGCCCCAGCATTTT.

This chain links TRBV6-2 or TRBV6-3 with TRBJ2-1; TRBD2 aligns across 9 bases. The junction had 6 bases not matched to a gene; V was cut back by 0 bases and J by 3 bases. In germline, CDR1 is MNHEY, CDR2 SVGEGT. This CDR3 has 17 amino acids. This chain's CDR3 is CASSYSPPSGIYNEQFF. Written as DNA, the CDR3 is TGTGCCAGCAGTTACTCCCCCCCTAGCGGGATCTACAATGAGCAGTTCTTC.

The chain recombines TRBV5-1 with TRBJ2-2; TRBD1 aligns across 7 bases. The V and J ends lost 0 bases and 0 bases, in that order; junction bases with no gene match: 2. CDR3 length: 16 amino acids. The germline CDR1 and CDR2 sequences are SGHRS and YFSETQ. The CDR3 DNA follows: TGCGCCAGCAGCTTGGATGGACAGGCGAACACCGGGGAGCTGTTTTTT. Its translation is CASSLDGQANTGELFF. Full variable domain (outside the CDR3, taken from reference TRBV5-1 and TRBJ2-2): KAGVTQTPRYLIKTRGQQVTLSCSPISGHRSVSWYQQTPGQGLQFLFEYFSETQRNKGNFPGRFSGRQFSNSRSEMNVSTLELGDSALYLCASSLDGQANTGELFFGEGSRLTVL.

The chain recombines TRBV7-6 with TRBJ2-5; a weak D match, TRBD1 (6 bases). Per the germline V gene, CDR1 is SGHVS and CDR2 is FNYEAQ. Trimming pared 1 base from V and 0 bases from J, leaving 12 bases between. CDR3 length: 16 amino acids. The CDR3 coding sequence is TGTGCCAGCAGCTTAGGGCCGGGACACCACCAAGAGACCCAGTACTTC. Translation gives CASSLGPGHHQETQYF.

The genes are TRBV10-3 and TRBJ2-7; D possibly corresponds to TRBD2 (5 bases). V lost 3 bases to trimming and J lost 7 bases, with 10 bases between them. The CDR3 extends over 12 amino acids. Germline V lookup: CDR1 ENHRY, CDR2 SYGVKD. In DNA form, the CDR3 reads TGTGCCATCAGTGAAGACGGGGAGGAGCAGTACTTC. It yields the protein CAISEDGEEQYF.

The genes are TRBV24-1 and TRBJ2-5, with 9 bases fitting TRBD1. This CDR3 contains 20 residues. J lost 4 bases, V lost 4 bases, and 21 bases had no gene match. Germline-derived CDR1 and CDR2 are KGHDR and SFDVKD. The CDR3 spells CATSDARPQGAHRSTETQYF. CDR3 sequence (DNA): TGTGCCACCAGTGACGCACGACCACAGGGGGCGCATCGGTCCACAGAGACCCAGTACTTC.

The V and J genes are TRBV28 and TRBJ2-2; TRBD2 matches 9 bases. The CDR3 runs 14 residues. The J segment lost 5 bases and the V segment lost 11 bases, leaving 9 bases of the junction unmatched. Germline CDR1 and CDR2: MDHEN and SYDVKM. The CDR3 DNA reads as TGTGCCCGCGCGGGGGGGCTTGGAACCGGGGAGCTGTTTTTT. Its translation: CARAGGLGTGELFF.

This clone has a single count. The chain links TRBV19 to TRBJ2-7; a weak D match, TRBD1 (6 bases). The V and J ends lost 5 bases and 4 bases respectively, with 21 bases between them. The length of the CDR3 is 16 residues. CDR1 and CDR2 (germline): LNHDA, SQIVND (reference sequence). The CDR3 bases are TGTGCCAGTAGTCACAGGTCCGGGACACGTCAGTACGAGCAGTACTTC. It yields the protein CASSHRSGTRQYEQYF.

The chain is built from TRBV4-3 and TRBJ1-2, with 9 bases matching TRBD1. Germline loops: CDR1 LGHNA, CDR2 YSLEER. There are 14 residues in the CDR3. The junction had 5 bases not matched to a gene; V was cut back by 5 bases and J by 4 bases. The CDR3 loop is CASSEEQGAYGYTF. CDR3 DNA: TGCGCCAGCAGCGAGGAACAGGGGGCCTATGGCTACACCTTC.